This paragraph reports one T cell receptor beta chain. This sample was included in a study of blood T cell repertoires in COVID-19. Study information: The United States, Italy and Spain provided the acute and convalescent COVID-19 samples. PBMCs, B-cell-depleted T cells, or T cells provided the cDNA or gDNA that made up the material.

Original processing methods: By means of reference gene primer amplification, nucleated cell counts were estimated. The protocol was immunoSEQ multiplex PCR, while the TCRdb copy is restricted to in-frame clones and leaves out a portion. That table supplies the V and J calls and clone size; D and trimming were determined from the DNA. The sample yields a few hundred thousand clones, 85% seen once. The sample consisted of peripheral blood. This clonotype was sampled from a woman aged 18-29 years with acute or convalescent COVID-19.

The CDR3 sequence: CASSIDLRGEQFF. The CDR3 DNA reads as TGTGCCAGTAGTATAGATTTGCGGGGGGAGCAGTTCTTC. The chain has TRBV19 and TRBJ2-1; 7 nucleotides agree with TRBD2. The V gene end was trimmed by 0 bases and the J gene end by 10 bases; junction bases not matched to a gene: 3. Germline V lookup: CDR1 LNHDA, CDR2 SQIVND (reference sequence). The CDR3 has 13 residues.